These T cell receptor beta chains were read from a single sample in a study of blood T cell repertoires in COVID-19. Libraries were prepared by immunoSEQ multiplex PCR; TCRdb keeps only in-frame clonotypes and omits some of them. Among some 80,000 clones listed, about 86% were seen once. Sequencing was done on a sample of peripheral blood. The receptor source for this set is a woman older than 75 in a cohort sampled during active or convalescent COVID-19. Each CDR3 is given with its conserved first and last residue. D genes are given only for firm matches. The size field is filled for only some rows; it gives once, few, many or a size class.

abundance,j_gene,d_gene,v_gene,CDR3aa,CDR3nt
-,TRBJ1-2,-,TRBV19,CAIRDKDRYNYGYTF,TGTGCCATTCGGGACAAGGATAGATATAACTATGGCTACACCTTC
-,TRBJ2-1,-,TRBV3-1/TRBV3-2,CASSQGSEQFF,TGTGCCAGCAGCCAAGGCAGTGAGCAGTTCTTC
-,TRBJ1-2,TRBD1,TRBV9,CASSRTGTGGGYTF,TGTGCCAGCAGTCGCACCGGGACAGGGGGCGGCTACACCTTC
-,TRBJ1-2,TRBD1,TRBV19,CASTSGRDRGRLSHGYTF,TGTGCCAGTACCTCAGGCCGGGACAGGGGGCGGCTGTCTCATGGCTACACCTTC
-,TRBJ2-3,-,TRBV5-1,CASSLSRFTSTDTQYF,TGCGCCAGCAGCTTGTCAAGATTTACTAGCACAGATACGCAGTATTTT
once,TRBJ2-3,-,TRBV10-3,CAISGSGADTQYF,TGTGCCATCAGTGGTAGCGGAGCAGATACGCAGTATTTT
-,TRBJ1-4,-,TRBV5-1,CASSFGQGNEKLFF,TGCGCCAGCAGCTTCGGTCAGGGTAATGAAAAACTGTTTTTT
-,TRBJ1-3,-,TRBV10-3,CAGSGTKNSGNTIYF,TGTGCCGGATCCGGGACAAAAAACTCTGGAAACACCATATATTTT
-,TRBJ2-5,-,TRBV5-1,CASSNGRTVEETQYF,TGCGCCAGCAGCAACGGGAGAACGGTTGAAGAGACCCAGTACTTC
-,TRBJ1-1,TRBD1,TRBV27,CASSWTGGTEAFF,TGTGCCAGCAGTTGGACAGGGGGGACTGAAGCTTTCTTT
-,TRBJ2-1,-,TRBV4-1,CASSRLTGYNEQFF,TGCGCCAGCAGCCGCTTGACTGGCTACAATGAGCAGTTCTTC
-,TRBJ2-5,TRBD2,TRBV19,CASSIEIGTSGIGTQYF,TGTGCCAGTAGTATAGAAATAGGGACTAGCGGGATTGGGACCCAGTACTTC
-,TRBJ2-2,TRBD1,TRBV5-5,CASSFLSDRGTGELFF,TGTGCCAGCAGCTTTCTTTCGGACAGGGGAACCGGGGAGCTGTTTTTT
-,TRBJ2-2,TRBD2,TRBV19,CASSKPGLASGELFF,TGTGCCAGTAGTAAACCGGGACTAGCGTCCGGGGAGCTGTTTTTT
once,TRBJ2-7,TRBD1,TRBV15,CATSKTRTGALQQYF,TGTGCCACCAGCAAAACAAGGACAGGGGCTCTCCAGCAGTACTTC
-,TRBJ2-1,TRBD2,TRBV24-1,CATSDRTSGSYNEQFF,TGTGCCACCAGTGATCGGACTAGCGGCTCCTACAATGAGCAGTTCTTC